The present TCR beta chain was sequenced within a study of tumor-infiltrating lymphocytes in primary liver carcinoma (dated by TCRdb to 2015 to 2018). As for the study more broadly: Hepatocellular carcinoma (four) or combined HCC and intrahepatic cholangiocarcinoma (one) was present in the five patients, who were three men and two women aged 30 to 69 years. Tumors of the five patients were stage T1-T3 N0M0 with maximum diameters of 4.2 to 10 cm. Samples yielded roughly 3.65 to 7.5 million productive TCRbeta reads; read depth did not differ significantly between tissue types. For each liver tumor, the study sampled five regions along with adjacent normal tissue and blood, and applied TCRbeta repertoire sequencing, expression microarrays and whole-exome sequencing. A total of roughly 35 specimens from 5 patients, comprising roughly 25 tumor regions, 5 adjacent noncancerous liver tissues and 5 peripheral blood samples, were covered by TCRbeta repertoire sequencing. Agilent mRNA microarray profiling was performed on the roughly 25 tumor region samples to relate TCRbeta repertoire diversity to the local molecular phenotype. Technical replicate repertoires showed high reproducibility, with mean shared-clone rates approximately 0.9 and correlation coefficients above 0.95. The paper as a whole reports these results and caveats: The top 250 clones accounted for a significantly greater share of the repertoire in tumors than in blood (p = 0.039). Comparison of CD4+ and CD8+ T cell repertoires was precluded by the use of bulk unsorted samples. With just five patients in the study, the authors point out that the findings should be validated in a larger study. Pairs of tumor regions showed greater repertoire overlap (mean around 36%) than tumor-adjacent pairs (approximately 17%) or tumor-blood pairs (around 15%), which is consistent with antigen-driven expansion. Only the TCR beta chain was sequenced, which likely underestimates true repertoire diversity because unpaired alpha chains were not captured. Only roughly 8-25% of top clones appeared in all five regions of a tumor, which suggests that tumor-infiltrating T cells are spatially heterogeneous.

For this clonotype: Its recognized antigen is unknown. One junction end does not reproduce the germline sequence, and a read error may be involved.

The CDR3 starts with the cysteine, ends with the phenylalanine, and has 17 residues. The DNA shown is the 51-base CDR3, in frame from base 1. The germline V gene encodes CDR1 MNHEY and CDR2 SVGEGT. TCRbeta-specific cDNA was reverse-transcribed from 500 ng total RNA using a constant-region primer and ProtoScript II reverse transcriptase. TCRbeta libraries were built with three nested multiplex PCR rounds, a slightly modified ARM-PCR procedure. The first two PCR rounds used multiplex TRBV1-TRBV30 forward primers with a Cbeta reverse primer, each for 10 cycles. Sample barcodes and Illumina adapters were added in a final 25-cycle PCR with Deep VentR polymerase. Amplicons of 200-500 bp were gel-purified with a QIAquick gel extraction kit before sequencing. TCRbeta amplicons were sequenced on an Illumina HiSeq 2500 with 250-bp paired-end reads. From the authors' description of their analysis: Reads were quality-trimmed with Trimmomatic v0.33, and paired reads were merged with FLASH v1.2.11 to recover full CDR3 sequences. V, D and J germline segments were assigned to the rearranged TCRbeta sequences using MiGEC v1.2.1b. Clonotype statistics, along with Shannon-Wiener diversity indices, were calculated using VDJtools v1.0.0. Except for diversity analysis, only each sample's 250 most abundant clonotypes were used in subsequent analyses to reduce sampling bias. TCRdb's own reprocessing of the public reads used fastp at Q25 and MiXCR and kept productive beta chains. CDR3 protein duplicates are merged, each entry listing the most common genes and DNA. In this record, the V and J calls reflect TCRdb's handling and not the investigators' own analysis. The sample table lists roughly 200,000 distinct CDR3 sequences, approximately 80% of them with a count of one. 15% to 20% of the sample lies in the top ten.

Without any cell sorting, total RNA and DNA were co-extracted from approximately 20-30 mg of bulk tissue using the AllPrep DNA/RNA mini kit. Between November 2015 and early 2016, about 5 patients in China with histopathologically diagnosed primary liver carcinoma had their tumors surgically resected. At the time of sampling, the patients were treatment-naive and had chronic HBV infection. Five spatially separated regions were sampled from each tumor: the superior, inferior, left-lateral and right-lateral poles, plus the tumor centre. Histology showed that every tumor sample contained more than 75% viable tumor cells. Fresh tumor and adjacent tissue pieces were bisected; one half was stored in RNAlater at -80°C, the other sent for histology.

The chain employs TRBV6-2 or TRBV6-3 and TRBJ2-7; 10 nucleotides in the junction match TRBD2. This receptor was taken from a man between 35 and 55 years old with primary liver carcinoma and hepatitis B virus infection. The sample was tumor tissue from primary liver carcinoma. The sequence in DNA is TGTACCAGCAGCCAGAGACCGGGACTAGCGCGGACCTACGCGCAGTACTTC. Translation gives CTSSQRPGLARTYAQYF.